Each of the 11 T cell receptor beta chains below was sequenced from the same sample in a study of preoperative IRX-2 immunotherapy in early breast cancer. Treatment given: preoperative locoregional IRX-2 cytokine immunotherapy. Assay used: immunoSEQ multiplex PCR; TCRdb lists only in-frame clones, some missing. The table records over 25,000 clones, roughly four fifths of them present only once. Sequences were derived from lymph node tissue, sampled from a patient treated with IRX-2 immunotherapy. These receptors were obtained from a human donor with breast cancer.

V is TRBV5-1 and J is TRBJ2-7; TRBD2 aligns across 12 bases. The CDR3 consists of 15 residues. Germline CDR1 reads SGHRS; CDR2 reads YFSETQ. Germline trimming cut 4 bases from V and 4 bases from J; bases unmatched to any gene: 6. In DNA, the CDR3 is TGCGCCAGCAGCCCGACTAGCGGGGGAGTATACGAGCAGTACTTC. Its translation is CASSPTSGGVYEQYF.

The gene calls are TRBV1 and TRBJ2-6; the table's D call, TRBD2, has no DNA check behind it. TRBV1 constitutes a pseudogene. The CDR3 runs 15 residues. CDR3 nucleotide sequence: TGCGCCAGCAGCCAAGCGGAGTCCGGGGCCAACGTCCTGACTTTC. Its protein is CASSQAESGANVLTF.

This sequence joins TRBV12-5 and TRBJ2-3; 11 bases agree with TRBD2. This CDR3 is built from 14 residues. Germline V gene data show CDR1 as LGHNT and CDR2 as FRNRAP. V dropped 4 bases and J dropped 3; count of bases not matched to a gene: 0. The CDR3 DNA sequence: TGTGCTAGTGGTTGGACTAGCGGGACAGATACGCAGTATTTT. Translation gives CASGWTSGTDTQYF.

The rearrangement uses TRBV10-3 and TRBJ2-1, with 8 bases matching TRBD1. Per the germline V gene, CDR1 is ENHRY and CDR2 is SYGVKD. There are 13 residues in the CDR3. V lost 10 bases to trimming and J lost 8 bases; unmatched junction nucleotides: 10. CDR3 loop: CASWAGQVDEQFF. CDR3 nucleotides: TGTGCCAGTTGGGCGGGACAGGTCGATGAGCAGTTCTTC.

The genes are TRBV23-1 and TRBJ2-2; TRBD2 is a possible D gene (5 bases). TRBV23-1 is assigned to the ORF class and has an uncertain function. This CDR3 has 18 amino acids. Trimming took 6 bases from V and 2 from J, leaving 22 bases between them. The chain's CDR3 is CASSQDEEASLNTGELFF. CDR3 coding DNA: TGCGCCAGCAGCCAAGACGAGGAGGCCTCTCTCAACACCGGGGAGCTGTTTTTT.

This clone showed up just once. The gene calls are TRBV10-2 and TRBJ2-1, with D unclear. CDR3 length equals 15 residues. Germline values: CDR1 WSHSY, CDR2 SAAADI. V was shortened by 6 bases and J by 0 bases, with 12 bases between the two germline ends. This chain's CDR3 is CASSFRASSYNEQFF. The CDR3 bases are TGCGCCAGCAGCTTTAGGGCCAGCTCCTACAATGAGCAGTTCTTC.

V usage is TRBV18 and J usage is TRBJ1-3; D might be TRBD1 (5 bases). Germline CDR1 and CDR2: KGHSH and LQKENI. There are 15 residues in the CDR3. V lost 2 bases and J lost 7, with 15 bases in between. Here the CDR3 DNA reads TGTGCCAGCTCACCAGAGGCTCAGGGCGGGAACACCATATATTTT. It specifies CASSPEAQGGNTIYF.

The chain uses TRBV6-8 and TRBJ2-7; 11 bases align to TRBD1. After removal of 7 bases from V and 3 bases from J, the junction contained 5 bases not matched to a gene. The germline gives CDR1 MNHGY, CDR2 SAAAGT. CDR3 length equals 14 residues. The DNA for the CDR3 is TGTGCCAGCACTCCGGGACAGGGGGACTACGAGCAGTACTTC. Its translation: CASTPGQGDYEQYF.

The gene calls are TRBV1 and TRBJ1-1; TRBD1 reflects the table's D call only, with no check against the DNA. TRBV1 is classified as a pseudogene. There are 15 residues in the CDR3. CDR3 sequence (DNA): TGCGCCAGCAGCCTATCCCCGGGACAGAATAAGGAAGCTTTCTTT. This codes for CASSLSPGQNKEAFF.

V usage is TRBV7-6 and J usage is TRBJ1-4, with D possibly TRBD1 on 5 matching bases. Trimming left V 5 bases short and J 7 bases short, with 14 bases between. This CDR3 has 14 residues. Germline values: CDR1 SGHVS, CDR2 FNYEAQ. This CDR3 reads CASSHAGGSEKLFF. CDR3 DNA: TGTGCCAGCAGCCATGCTGGGGGGAGTGAAAAACTGTTTTTT. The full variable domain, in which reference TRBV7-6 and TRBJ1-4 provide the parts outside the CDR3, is GAGVSQSPRYKVTKRGQDVALRCDPISGHVSLYWYRQALGQGPEFLTYFNYEAQQDKSGLPNDRFSAERPEGSISTLTIQRTEQRDSAMYRCASSHAGGSEKLFFGSGTQLSVL.

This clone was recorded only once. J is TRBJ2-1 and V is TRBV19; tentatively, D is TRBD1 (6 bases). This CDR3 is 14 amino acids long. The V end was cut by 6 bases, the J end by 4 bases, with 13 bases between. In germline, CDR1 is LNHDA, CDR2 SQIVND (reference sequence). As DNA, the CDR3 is TGTGCCAGTAGAATGGGGGCACGGTACAATGAGCAGTTCTTC. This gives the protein CASRMGARYNEQFF.